This T cell receptor (beta chain) is from a study of human T cells and chemical hapten exposure. Germline-derived CDR1 and CDR2 are SGHRS and YFSETQ. The ends were cut back, 9 bases at V and 2 bases at J, with 19 bases in the middle. The CDR3 consists of 15 residues. MiXCR, run by TCRdb on the RACE reads, gives a single entry per CDR3 protein. The sample lists over 85,000 distinct CDR3 sequences, around 9% occurring once. Indicated time point: healthy volunteer bleed at 2 weeks. Total RNA was isolated from unfractionated whole blood. This clonotype was detected a few times. V usage is TRBV5-1 and J usage is TRBJ2-3, with D possibly TRBD1 on 6 matching bases. The TCR comes from a female donor in good health. Some clones in this sample may be carry-over from other donors' samples. Sequences were obtained from whole blood. The CDR3 bases are TGCGCCACTTTCAGGGGCGACAGCCCCACAGATACGCAGTATTTT. Amino acid sequence: CATFRGDSPTDTQYF.